One sample yielded the 6 T cell receptor beta chains listed below, sequenced in a study of tumor-infiltrating lymphocytes in primary liver carcinoma. Scientists recovered RNA and DNA together from about 21-30 mg of unsorted bulk tissue. Making TCR beta cDNA involved around 510 ng total RNA and a constant-region primer. Slightly modified ARM-PCR served as the procedure for the TCR beta libraries. These libraries came from three rounds of nested multiplex PCR. It was with TRBV1-TRBV30 forward primers and a C-beta reverse primer that the first two PCR rounds were run, at about 9 cycles each. MiXCR, run by TCRdb on the multiplex PCR reads, gives a single entry per CDR3 protein. The profile shows about 210,000 distinct CDR3 sequences, over 80% of them singletons. Sequencing used tumor tissue from primary liver carcinoma. These receptors were taken from a man in his forties or fifties with primary liver carcinoma and hepatitis B virus infection.

Concerning this clonotype: At one boundary the junction diverges from the germline segment, which might be a read error. CDR3 residues: CSGRGPSGRFSYEQYF. The CDR3 region has the DNA TGCAGTGGTAGAGGTCCTAGCGGGAGGTTCTCCTACGAGCAGTACTTC. The chain employs TRBV20-1 and TRBJ2-7; 11 bases match TRBD2. The CDR3 is 16 amino acids. Germline loops: CDR1 DFQATT, CDR2 SNEGSKA (reference sequence).

With respect to this clonotype: The final CDR3 position lacks the conserved phenylalanine or tryptophan, pointing to a likely read error. The V and J genes are TRBV5-1 and TRBJ2-4, with 8 positions matching TRBD2. Germline V gene lookup returns CDR1 SGHRS and CDR2 YFSETQ. This CDR3 comprises 14 residues. J lost 2 bases, V lost 4 bases, and 2 bases had no gene match. The CDR3 loop is CASSPGGPKNIQYS. CDR3 nucleotides: TGCGCCAGCAGCCCGGGAGGGCCCAAAAACATTCAGTACTCC.

Comment on this clonotype: The CDR3 carries no conserved terminal phenylalanine or tryptophan, so it likely arises from a read error. The V and J genes are TRBV11-3 and TRBJ2-1, with D unresolved. The V gene lost 1 base and the J gene lost 5 bases, with 9 bases spanning the gap. CDR3 length equals 14 residues. CDR1 and CDR2 from the germline V gene are SGHNT and YENEEA. CDR3 residues: CASSLGALNNEQFL. The DNA for the CDR3 is TGTGCCAGCAGCTTAGGCGCCTTGAACAATGAGCAGTTCTTA.

As for this clonotype: It may be a read error: a sequence one base away is much more abundant. The final CDR3 position lacks the conserved phenylalanine or tryptophan, pointing to a likely read error. The V gene is TRBV5-1, the J gene TRBJ2-1, with 7 bases identical to TRBD2. Germline lookup yields CDR1 SGHRS and CDR2 YFSETQ. V shed 1 base, J shed 7 bases, and the junction held 8 bases outside the gene matches. This CDR3 has 15 residues. In nucleotides, the CDR3 is TGCGCCAGCAGCTTGAATCCGAAAGCGGGGAATGAGCAGTTCCTC. Encoded protein: CASSLNPKAGNEQFL.

This clonotype was counted a few times. This chain uses TRBV29-1 with TRBJ2-7, with TRBD1 identical over 7 bases. The V segment lost 6 bases and the J segment 3 bases; nucleotides outside the gene matches: 17. Germline V gene data show CDR1 as SQVTM and CDR2 as ANQGSEA. The CDR3 totals 16 residues. This CDR3 reads CSVDRSGTVRCYEQYF. CDR3 bases: TGCAGCGTCGACCGGTCGGGGACAGTACGATGCTACGAGCAGTACTTC.

The genes are TRBV10-3 and TRBJ1-2, with D maybe TRBD1 (6 bases). Per germline, CDR1 ENHRY and CDR2 SYGVKD. This CDR3 contains 13 residues. Trimming removed 4 bases from V and 9 bases from J, with 15 bases in between. CDR3: CAISGIGGDCYTF. Here the CDR3 DNA reads TGTGCCATCAGTGGAATAGGGGGAGATTGCTACACCTTC.